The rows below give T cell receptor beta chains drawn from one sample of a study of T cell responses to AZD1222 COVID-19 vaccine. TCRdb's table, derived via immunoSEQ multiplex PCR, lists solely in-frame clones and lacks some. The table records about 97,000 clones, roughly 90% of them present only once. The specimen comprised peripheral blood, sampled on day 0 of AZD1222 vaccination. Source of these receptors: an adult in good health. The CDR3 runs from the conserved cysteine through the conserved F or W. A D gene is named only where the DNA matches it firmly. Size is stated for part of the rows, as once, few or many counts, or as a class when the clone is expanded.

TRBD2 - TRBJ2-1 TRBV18 CASSPPSSGGVYEQFF TGTGCCAGCTCACCCCCGAGTAGCGGGGGGGTCTATGAGCAGTTCTTC
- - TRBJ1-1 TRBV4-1 CASSQDQAREAFF TGCGCCAGCAGCCAAGATCAGGCCAGGGAAGCTTTCTTT
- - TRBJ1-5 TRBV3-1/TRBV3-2 CASSQGTVDQPQHF TGTGCCAGCAGCCAAGGTACCGTTGATCAGCCCCAGCATTTT
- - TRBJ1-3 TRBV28 CASVGGSGNTIYF TGTGCCAGCGTAGGGGGCTCTGGAAACACCATATATTTT
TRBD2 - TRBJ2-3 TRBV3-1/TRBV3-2 CASSHPLLAGGTDTQYF TGTGCCAGCAGCCACCCGCTACTAGCGGGGGGCACAGATACGCAGTATTTT
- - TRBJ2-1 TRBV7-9 CASSPSGAYNEQFF TGTGCCAGCAGCCCGTCGGGGGCGTACAATGAGCAGTTCTTC
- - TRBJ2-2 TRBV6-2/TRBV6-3 CASSYRRRTNTGELFF TGTGCCAGCAGTTACCGACGTCGGACTAACACCGGGGAGCTGTTTTTT
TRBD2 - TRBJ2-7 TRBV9 CASSVDPLAPTSGRTNEQYF TGTGCCAGCAGCGTAGATCCCCTAGCCCCTACTAGCGGGAGGACAAACGAGCAGTACTTC
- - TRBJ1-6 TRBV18 CASSPPNDSPLHF TGTGCCAGCTCACCACCGAATGATTCACCCCTCCACTTT
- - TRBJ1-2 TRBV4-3 CASSQSGVIGYGYTF TGCGCCAGCAGCCAGTCAGGGGTTATTGGCTATGGCTACACCTTC
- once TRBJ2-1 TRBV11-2 CASSLVGLGLNNEQFF TGTGCCAGCAGCTTAGTTGGTTTGGGACTCAACAATGAGCAGTTCTTC
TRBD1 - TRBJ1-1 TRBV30 CAWSLGQVTEAFF TGTGCCTGGAGCCTGGGACAGGTGACTGAAGCTTTCTTT
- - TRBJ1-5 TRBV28 CASRSFGGESQPQHF TGTGCCAGCAGGTCCTTCGGGGGTGAAAGTCAGCCCCAGCATTTT
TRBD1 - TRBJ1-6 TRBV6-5 CASSRDRAGLSPLHF TGTGCCAGCAGTAGGGACAGGGCCGGGCTCTCACCCCTCCACTTT
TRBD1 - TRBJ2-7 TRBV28 CASSSGTASSYEQYF TGTGCCAGCAGTTCCGGGACAGCGAGCTCCTACGAGCAGTACTTC
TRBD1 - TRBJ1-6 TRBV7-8 CASSLGTVNSPLHF TGTGCCAGCAGCTTGGGGACAGTTAATTCACCCCTCCACTTT
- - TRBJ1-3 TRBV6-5 CASSYSLAGSGNTIYF TGTGCCAGCAGTTACTCGTTGGCCGGTTCTGGAAACACCATATATTTT
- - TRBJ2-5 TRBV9 CASSGHSQETQYF TGTGCCAGCAGCGGACACAGCCAAGAGACCCAGTACTTC
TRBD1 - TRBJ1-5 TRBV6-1 CASSSDRESNQPQHF TGTGCCAGCAGTTCCGACAGGGAGAGCAATCAGCCCCAGCATTTT
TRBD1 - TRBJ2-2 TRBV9 CASSVHRGDTGELFF TGTGCCAGCAGCGTACACAGGGGAGATACCGGGGAGCTGTTTTTT
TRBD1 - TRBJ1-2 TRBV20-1 CSASPADTVRGRRDGYTF TGCAGTGCTAGTCCGGCGGACACAGTCAGGGGGCGTAGGGATGGCTACACCTTC
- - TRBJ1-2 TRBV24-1 CATSDLGRGYGYTF TGTGCCACCAGTGATTTGGGCAGGGGATATGGCTACACCTTC
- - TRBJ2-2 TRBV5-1 CASSLGAVRVRRTGELFF TGCGCCAGCAGCTTGGGAGCTGTACGGGTACGACGGACCGGGGAGCTGTTTTTT
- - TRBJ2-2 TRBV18 CASSPRGARELFF TGTGCCAGCTCACCACGCGGGGCCAGGGAGCTGTTTTTT
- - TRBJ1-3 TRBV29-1 CSGRQDNTIYF TGCAGCGGAAGACAGGACAACACCATATATTTT
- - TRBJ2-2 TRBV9 CASNEKPLGGELFF TGTGCCAGCAACGAGAAGCCCCTCGGCGGGGAGCTGTTTTTT
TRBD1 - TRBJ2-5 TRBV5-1 CASSEGARETQYF TGCGCCAGCAGCGAGGGGGCGCGGGAGACCCAGTACTTC
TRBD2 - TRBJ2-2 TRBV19 CASISGTMSTGELFF TGTGCCAGTATTTCCGGGACTATGAGCACCGGGGAGCTGTTTTTT
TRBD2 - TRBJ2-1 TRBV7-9 CASSLALAGVYNEQFF TGTGCCAGCAGCTTAGCGCTAGCGGGAGTGTACAATGAGCAGTTCTTC
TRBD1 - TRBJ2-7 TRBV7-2 CASSPRQGVGSYEQYF TGTGCCAGCAGCCCAAGACAGGGCGTAGGATCCTACGAGCAGTACTTC
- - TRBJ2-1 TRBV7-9 CASSSSMGESFLNEQFF TGTGCCAGCAGCTCCTCGATGGGGGAGTCCTTCTTGAATGAGCAGTTCTTC
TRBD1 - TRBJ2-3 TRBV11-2 CASSPDREHTQYF TGTGCCAGCAGCCCCGACAGGGAACATACGCAGTATTTT
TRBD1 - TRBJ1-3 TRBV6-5 CASSSDRGLDTIYF TGTGCCAGCAGTTCAGACAGGGGATTGGACACCATATATTTT
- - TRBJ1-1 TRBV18 CASSPSGTFQIAFF TGTGCCAGCTCTCCGAGCGGGACTTTCCAGATTGCTTTCTTT
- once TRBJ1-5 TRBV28 CASHMGGSSQPQHF TGTGCCAGCCACATGGGGGGAAGTAGTCAGCCCCAGCATTTT
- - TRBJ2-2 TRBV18 CASSPGANTGELFF TGTGCCAGCTCACCCGGGGCGAACACCGGGGAGCTGTTTTTT
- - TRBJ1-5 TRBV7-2 CASSLAGRGNQPQHF TGTGCCAGCAGCTTAGCGGGCAGGGGCAATCAGCCCCAGCATTTT
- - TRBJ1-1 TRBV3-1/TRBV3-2 CASSQGVKLTSNTEAFF TGTGCCAGCAGCCAAGGGGTGAAACTCACATCGAACACTGAAGCTTTCTTT
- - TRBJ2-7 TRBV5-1 CASSLDPGSYEQYF TGCGCCAGCAGCTTGGATCCCGGCTCCTACGAGCAGTACTTC
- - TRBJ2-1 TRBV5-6 CASSSFGYSSYNEQFF TGTGCCAGCAGCTCCTTCGGGTATAGCTCCTACAATGAGCAGTTCTTC
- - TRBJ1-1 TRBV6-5 CASSYKSEAFF TGTGCCAGCAGTTATAAATCTGAAGCTTTCTTT
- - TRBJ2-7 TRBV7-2 CASSLDGQADIYEQYF TGTGCCAGCAGCTTAGATGGCCAGGCGGATATCTACGAGCAGTACTTC
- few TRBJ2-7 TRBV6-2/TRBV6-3 CASSYSGTPALQYF TGTGCCAGCAGTTACTCCGGGACCCCTGCCCTCCAGTACTTC
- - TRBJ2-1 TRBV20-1 CSASHGETQFF TGCAGTGCTAGCCACGGAGAGACGCAGTTCTTC
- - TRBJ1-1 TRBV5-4 CASSFGGAANTEAFF TGTGCCAGCAGCTTCGGAGGGGCCGCGAACACTGAAGCTTTCTTT
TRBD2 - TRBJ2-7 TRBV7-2 CASSPPGLAGVYEQYF TGTGCCAGCAGCCCACCCGGACTAGCGGGGGTCTACGAGCAGTACTTC
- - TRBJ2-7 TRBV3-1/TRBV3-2 CASSQGGVSYEQYF TGTGCCAGCAGCCAAGGTGGGGTGTCCTACGAGCAGTACTTC
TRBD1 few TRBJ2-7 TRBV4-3 CASSQDTGGGTYEQYF TGCGCCAGCAGCCAAGATACAGGGGGTGGAACCTACGAGCAGTACTTC